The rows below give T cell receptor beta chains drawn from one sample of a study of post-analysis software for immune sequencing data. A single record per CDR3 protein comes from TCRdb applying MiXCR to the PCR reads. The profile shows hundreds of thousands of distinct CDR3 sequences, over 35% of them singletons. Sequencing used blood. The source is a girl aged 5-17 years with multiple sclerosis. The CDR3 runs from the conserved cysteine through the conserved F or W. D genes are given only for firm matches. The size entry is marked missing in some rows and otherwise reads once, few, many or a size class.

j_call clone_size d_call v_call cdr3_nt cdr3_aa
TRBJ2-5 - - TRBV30 TGTGCCTGGAGTGTACAGCGGGAGACCCAGTACTTC CAWSVQRETQYF
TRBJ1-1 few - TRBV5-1 TGCGCCAGCAGCTTCTCCGGCCCCGAAGACACTGAAGCTTTCTTT CASSFSGPEDTEAFF
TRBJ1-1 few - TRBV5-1 TGCGCCAGCAGCTTTACTTCGGGGGGGCGCGACACTGAAGCTTTCTTT CASSFTSGGRDTEAFF
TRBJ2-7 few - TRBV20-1 TGCAGTGCTGGGCTTGAGGGCTACGAGCAGTACTTC CSAGLEGYEQYF
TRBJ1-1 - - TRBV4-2 TGTGCCAGCAGCCAAGATCGAACAGGGACCACTGAAGCTTTCTTT CASSQDRTGTTEAFF
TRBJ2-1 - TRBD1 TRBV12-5 TGTGCTAGTGGTTCGGGGACAGGGTTTTACAATGAGCAGTTCTTC CASGSGTGFYNEQFF
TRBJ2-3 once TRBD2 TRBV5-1 TGCGCCAGCAGCTCCTGGACTAGCGGGAGCCTGGTTCTCAGCACAGATACGCAGTATTTT CASSSWTSGSLVLSTDTQYF
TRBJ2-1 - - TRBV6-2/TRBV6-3 TGTGCCAGCAGTTACGACCTATACAATGAGCAGTTCTTC CASSYDLYNEQFF
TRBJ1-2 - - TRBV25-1 TGTGCCAGCAGGGATACTACGGGCTACACCTTC CASRDTTGYTF
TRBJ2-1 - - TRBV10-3 TGTGCCATGAGAGGGGACATGGGAGACAATGAGCAGTTCTTC CAMRGDMGDNEQFF
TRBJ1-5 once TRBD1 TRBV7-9 TGTGCCAGCAGCTTTAGGACAGGGTCATCGGAAGATCAGCCCCAGCATTTT CASSFRTGSSEDQPQHF
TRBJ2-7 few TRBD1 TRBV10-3 TGTGCCATCATGACGACAGGGGGGTCCTACGAGCAGTACTTC CAIMTTGGSYEQYF
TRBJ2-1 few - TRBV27 TGTGCCAGCAGTTTATCGATTAGAAATGAGCAGTTCTTC CASSLSIRNEQFF
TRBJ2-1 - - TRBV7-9 TGTGCCAGCAGCTTATGGGCCAGTATCAATGAGCAGTTCTTC CASSLWASINEQFF
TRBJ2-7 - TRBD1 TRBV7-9 TGTGCCAGCAGCCCGATCCGGGACAGACCCTACGAGCAGTACTTC CASSPIRDRPYEQYF
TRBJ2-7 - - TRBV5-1 TGCGCCAGCAGCTTGGGACTTGAGGGCCGCGAGCAGTACTTC CASSLGLEGREQYF
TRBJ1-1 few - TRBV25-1 TGTGCCAGCAGTGAATTGGGGGGTGAAGCTTTCTTT CASSELGGEAFF
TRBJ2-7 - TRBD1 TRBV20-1 TGCAGTGCTAGAGATGGAACCGGGACAGGGGGCGAGCAGTACTTC CSARDGTGTGGEQYF
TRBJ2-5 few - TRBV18 TGTGCCAGCTCAGCAGGACAGTCCCAAGAGACCCAGTACTTC CASSAGQSQETQYF
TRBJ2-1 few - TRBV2 TGTGCCAGCAGTGAAGGTGCTGGGCTTTACAATGAGCAGTTCTTC CASSEGAGLYNEQFF
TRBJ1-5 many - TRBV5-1 TGCGCCAGCAGCTTGGATGGGGGAAATCAGCCCCAGCATTTT CASSLDGGNQPQHF
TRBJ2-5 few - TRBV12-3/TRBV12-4 TGTGCCAGCAGCTCAGGGACACTTCAAGAGACCCAGTACTTC CASSSGTLQETQYF
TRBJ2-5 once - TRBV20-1 TGCAGTACTAGAGATCTAGGCAGGGAAGAGACCCAGTACTTC CSTRDLGREETQYF
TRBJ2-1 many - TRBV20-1 TGCAGTGCTAGAGTGGTGGACCACTCCTACAATGAGCAGTTCTTC CSARVVDHSYNEQFF
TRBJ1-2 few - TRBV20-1 TGCAGTGCTAGTGAGTCCGCGAACCCCGTCTATGGCTACACCTTC CSASESANPVYGYTF
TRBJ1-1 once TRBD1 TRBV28 TGTGCCAGCAGTTTCCTGAGGGACAGGGGGAGGGTCGCTGAAGCTTTCTTT CASSFLRDRGRVAEAFF
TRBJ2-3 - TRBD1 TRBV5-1 TGCGCCAGCAGTCAACAGGGGCTCACAGATACGCAGTATTTT CASSQQGLTDTQYF
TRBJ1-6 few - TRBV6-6 TGTGCCAGCAGTAGGGAGGAGCCGAGTTCACCCCTCCACTTT CASSREEPSSPLHF
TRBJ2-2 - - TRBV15 TGTGCCACCAGCAGAGAAGTTGACGCGAACACCGGGGAGCTGTTTTTT CATSREVDANTGELFF
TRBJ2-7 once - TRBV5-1 TGCGCCAGCAGCTTGGTGGCAGCCCGACCGCGAGAGGGATACGAGCAGTACTTC CASSLVAARPREGYEQYF
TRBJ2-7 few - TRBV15 TGTGCCACCAGCAGAGAGACAGCTACCTACGAGCAGTACTTC CATSRETATYEQYF
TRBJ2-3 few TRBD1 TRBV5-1 TGCGCCAGCAGCTCACAGAGGGGGCGCACAGATACGCAGTATTTT CASSSQRGRTDTQYF
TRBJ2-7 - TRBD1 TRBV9 TGTGCCAGCAGCAAACCGGGACAGGGTGGCGAGCAGTACTTC CASSKPGQGGEQYF
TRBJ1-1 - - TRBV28 TGTGCCAGCAGTTGGGGGCAGCGGAACACTGAAGCTTTCTTT CASSWGQRNTEAFF
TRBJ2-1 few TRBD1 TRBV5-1 TGCGCCAGCAGCCCCGGACAGGGGTTCGACAATGAGCAGTTCTTC CASSPGQGFDNEQFF
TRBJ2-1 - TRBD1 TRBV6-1 TGTGTCAGCAGTGGCCGGACAGGGAACAATGAGCAGTTCTTC CVSSGRTGNNEQFF
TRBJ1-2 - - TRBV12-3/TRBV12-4 TGTGCCAGCAGTTTACCGGGGGCGGAGGGCTACACCTTC CASSLPGAEGYTF
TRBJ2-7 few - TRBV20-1 TGCAGTGGGCACAGGGTTACCGAGCAGTACTTC CSGHRVTEQYF
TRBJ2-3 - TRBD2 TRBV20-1 TGCAGTGCCGCCGGGACTAGCGAATCAGATACGCAGTATTTT CSAAGTSESDTQYF
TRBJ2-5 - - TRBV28 TGTGCCAGCAGTTTACTCGAAAAGCAGTACTTC CASSLLEKQYF
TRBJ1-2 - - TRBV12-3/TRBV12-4 TGTGCCAGCAGTTCAGGGTGGACTAACTATGGCTACACCTTC CASSSGWTNYGYTF
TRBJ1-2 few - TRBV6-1 TGTGCCAGCAGCCCCAGGGACAACAACCCGTATGGCTACACCTTC CASSPRDNNPYGYTF
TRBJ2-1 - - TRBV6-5 TGTGCCAGCAGTTACTCCTCAAGCTCCTACAATGAGCAGTTCTTC CASSYSSSSYNEQFF
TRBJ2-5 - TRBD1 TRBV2 TGTGCCAGCAGTTCCGGACAGGGTGGGGGGGAGACCCAGTACTTC CASSSGQGGGETQYF
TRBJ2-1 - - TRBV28 TGTGCCAGCAGCCATTCCTCAGGGGCGGATGAGCAGTTCTTC CASSHSSGADEQFF
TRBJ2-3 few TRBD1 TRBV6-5 TGTGCCAGCAGCTCGGACAGGGGCACAGATACGCAGTATTTT CASSSDRGTDTQYF
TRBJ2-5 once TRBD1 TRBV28 TGTGCCAGCAGTCGCCTCTCGGGACAGGGGAGAGAGACCCAGTACTTC CASSRLSGQGRETQYF
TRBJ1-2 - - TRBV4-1 TGCGCCAGCAGCCAAGGGACAGACTACACCTTC CASSQGTDYTF